A single sample is the source of the 10 T cell receptor delta chains below, sequenced in a study of γδ T cells in repeated Plasmodium falciparum infection. TCRdb reanalyzed the multiplex PCR reads using CATT. The sample contains 55,000 to 70,000 delta-chain clones, over 1.5% of which appear only once. Bulk repertoires came from Vgamma9/Vdelta2+ or Vdelta2-negative gammadelta T cells flow-sorted from PBMC. The sequenced material came from gamma-delta T cells from blood. Source of these receptors: a pool of human donors (malaria-infected and uninfected, not separated).

As regards this clone: A single base is all that separates this from a far larger clone, so a read error is likely. Other nucleotide sequences from this sample produce the same CDR3. The gene calls are TRDV1 and TRDJ1, with 8 positions matching TRDD3. Germline V gives CDR1 TSWWSYY, CDR2 QGS. After removal of 5 bases from V and 2 bases from J, the junction contained 19 bases not matched to a gene. This CDR3 has 19 amino acids. Here the CDR3 DNA reads TGTGCTCTTGGGCCACGCGGCGGGGGGGATAATGGTGGGACCGATAAACTCATCTTT. It translates to CALGPRGGGDNGGTDKLIF.

Concerning this clone itself: A far larger clone is only one base removed, so a read error is likely. Distinct nucleotide sequences in the sample also encode this CDR3. The chain joins TRDV2 to TRDJ1; D call uncertain. TCRdb lists no J gene, so it was determined here by aligning the DNA to germline. Germline V gives CDR1 GEAIGNYY, CDR2 EKD. Trimming stripped 1 base from V and 0 bases from J, with 5 bases between. This CDR3 is built from 13 residues. The chain's CDR3 is CACDTGYTDKLIF. The CDR3 DNA follows: TGTGCCTGTGACACTGGGTACACCGATAAACTCATCTTT.

About this clone: For this DNA, TCRdb reports the protein of a much larger clone, which diverges at residue 8, most likely from a read error; the protein presented here is translated directly from the DNA. The J gene is TRDJ1, the V gene TRDV1, with TRDD3 matching 9 bases. In the absence of a J gene in TCRdb, the DNA was matched to germline to assign it here. Germline assignment: CDR1 TSWWSYY and CDR2 QGS. The CDR3 covers 21 residues. The junction had 18 bases not matched to a gene; V was cut back by 1 base and J by 0 bases. The chain's CDR3 is CALGERGLRGTGGAYTDKLIF. The CDR3 DNA reads TGTGCTCTTGGGGAACGGGGCCTCCGAGGTACTGGGGGAGCGTACACCGATAAACTCATCTTT.

As for this clone: A far larger clone differs by one base, so this is likely a read error. Within the sample, other DNA sequences also encode this same CDR3. The CDR3: CAFSSQHGLTTDKLIF. The CDR3 coding sequence is TGCGCCTTTAGCTCCCAACACGGTTTGACCACCGATAAACTCATCTTT. The chain links TRDV3 to TRDJ1; no clear D gene. CDR3 length: 16 amino acids. Germline V gives CDR1 TVYSNPD, CDR2 GDNSRS (reference sequence).

This clone came up many times. This is likely an artifact of a read error, given a far larger clone one base away. The same CDR3 arises from other DNA sequences in this sample as well. This chain connects TRAV38-2/DV8 to TRDJ1; TRDD2 matches 9 bases. The CDR3 loop spans 17 amino acids. The junction had 17 bases not matched to a gene; V was cut back by 3 bases and J by 8 bases. Germline V gene lookup returns CDR1 TSESDYY and CDR2 QEAYKQQN. The CDR3 loop reads CAYRTPGLPTPLSKLIF. In DNA form, the CDR3 reads TGTGCTTATAGGACCCCAGGCCTTCCTACCCCGCTATCGAAACTCATCTTT.

This clone has more than one count but fewer than ten. The protein held in TCRdb is that of a much larger clone and does not match this DNA's translation at residue 7, likely because of a read error; the protein shown is translated from the DNA. The chain links TRDV1 to TRDJ1; TRDD3 matches 13 bases. Germline values: CDR1 TSWWSYY, CDR2 QGS. The V segment lost 1 base and the J segment 4 bases; nucleotides outside the gene matches: 6. This CDR3 has 17 residues. CDR3 sequence reads: CALGERTLGDTRDKLIF. The CDR3 region has the DNA TGTGCTCTTGGGGAACGAACACTGGGGGATACGCGCGATAAACTCATCTTT.

This clone has just a few counts. TCRdb attributes to this sequence the protein of a much larger clone, which differs from the DNA translation at residue 10; a read error is likely, and the protein displayed is translated from the DNA. The rearrangement joins TRDV1 to TRDJ1; a weak D match, TRDD2 (6 bases). TCRdb offers no J gene call, so here the DNA was matched to germline to obtain one. Germline loops: CDR1 TSWWSYY, CDR2 QGS. V lost 3 bases to trimming and J lost 0 bases, with 26 bases between them. The CDR3 covers 20 residues. CDR3 bases: TGTGCTCTTGGGGACCCACAATCTTCCTGCCCTCACCCGTACACCGATAAACTCATCTTT. Translation: CALGDPQSSCPHPYTDKLIF.

This clone was observed many times. Given a much more abundant clone one base away, this may be a read error. The same CDR3 arises from other DNA sequences in this sample as well. The chain joins TRDV1 to TRDJ1; TRDD3 is a possible D gene (6 bases). There are 20 residues in the CDR3. The germline V gene has CDR1 TSWWSYY and CDR2 QGS. Deletions cut 1 base from V and 4 bases from J, with 28 bases between. CDR3 residues: CALGEQGLYGVLGGGDKLIF. The DNA for the CDR3 is TGTGCTCTTGGGGAACAAGGACTTTACGGCGTATTGGGGGGAGGCGATAAACTCATCTTT.

This clone was observed many times. TCRdb's entry gives the protein of a much larger clone, which mismatches this DNA's translation at residue 6, likely from a read error; the protein reported here is translated from the DNA. The rearrangement links TRDV1 to TRDJ1; 8 bases agree with TRDD2. CDR1 is TSWWSYY, CDR2 QGS, per germline. This CDR3 comprises 20 residues. The V and J ends lost 1 base and 3 bases, in that order; junction bases with no gene match: 19. The CDR3 nucleotides are TGTGCTCTTGGGGAACCTTCCTACTCCACAAGGGATCCAAAGGCCGATAAACTCATCTTT. Translation gives CALGEPSYSTRDPKADKLIF.

This clone was recorded at least ten times. This DNA translates differently at residue 6 from the TCRdb protein, which is that of a much larger clone; a read error is likely, and the protein shown is the DNA's own translation. J is TRDJ1 and V is TRDV1, with D unresolved. The CDR3 extends over 19 amino acids. Looked up from germline, CDR1 is TSWWSYY and CDR2 is QGS. V was pared by 0 bases and J by 9 bases, with 29 bases between. The DNA of the CDR3 is TGTGCTCTTGGGGAACTCTCTAAAAGATTCCGTACCGGGTTTAAGGAACTCATCTTT. Amino acids: CALGELSKRFRTGFKELIF.